The next 26 T cell receptor beta chains were all read from a single sample in a study of Tregs in tolerant kidney transplant recipients. Recipients received nonmyeloablative bone marrow transplants from related graft donors, with transient mixed chimerism. The repertoire was sequenced with immunoSEQ multiplex PCR; TCRdb's copy has only in-frame clones and lacks some. This sample yields some 50,000 clones, of which roughly 89% are seen a single time; 15% to 19% belongs to the top ten. The source was CD8+ T cells from blood (PBMCs), collected 12 months after the transplant. All receptors come from a human patient who received a combined kidney and bone marrow transplant. Some T cells here may be from the graft donor.

The rearrangement uses TRBV11-1 and TRBJ2-7; 11 bases match TRBD2. Trimming at V came to 6 bases and at J to 2 bases, leaving 6 bases not matched to a gene. The germline CDR1 and CDR2 sequences are SGHAT and FQDESV (reference sequence). This CDR3 comprises 15 residues. The CDR3 loop reads CASSFSGRATYEQYF. The CDR3 DNA follows: TGTGCCAGCAGTTTTAGCGGGAGGGCCACCTACGAGCAGTACTTC.

The chain employs TRBV6-6 and TRBJ2-7, with 10 nucleotides matching TRBD2. This CDR3 has 16 amino acids. V trimming: 5 bases; J trimming: 2 bases; junction bases outside the gene matches: 9. Germline CDR1 and CDR2: MNHNY and SVGAGI (reference sequence). CDR3 DNA: TGTGCCAGCAGTCCGCTAGCGGGAGCGCTTCCCTACGAGCAGTACTTC. It translates to CASSPLAGALPYEQYF.

V and J are TRBV27 and TRBJ1-2, with no clear D. Between the trimmed V and J ends, which lost 8 bases and 1 base, there was a span of 14 bases. This CDR3 spans 14 amino acids. From germline, CDR1 is MNHEY and CDR2 SMNVEV (reference sequence). CDR3 DNA sequence: TGTGCCAGCGGTTCTCTGAGTAATAACTATGGCTACACCTTC. Translation: CASGSLSNNYGYTF.

The chain combines TRBV6-5 with TRBJ2-3, with D hard to call. The CDR3 covers 16 residues. Trimming stripped 0 bases from V and 4 bases from J, with 14 bases between. From germline, CDR1 is MNHEY and CDR2 SVGAGI. The CDR3 protein is CASSYSWASRSDTQYF. The DNA of the CDR3 is TGTGCCAGCAGTTACTCGTGGGCTTCGAGATCAGATACGCAGTATTTT.

This clone has more than one count but fewer than ten. The rearrangement joins TRBV12-2 to TRBJ2-5; the table names TRBD2, a call not compared with the DNA. TRBV12-2 is classified as a pseudogene. The CDR3 runs to 14 residues. The DNA for the CDR3 is TGTGCAAGTCGCTTAGGGTTACCGGAAGAGACCCAGTACTTC. As protein: CASRLGLPEETQYF.

The V call is TRBV4-2, the J call TRBJ2-7; no clear D gene. V lost 0 bases, J lost 5 bases, and 8 bases lay in between. Germline V CDR1 and CDR2: LGHNA, YNFKEQ. The CDR3 runs 13 residues. CDR3 bases: TGTGCCAGCAGCCAAGATCGCGGTAACGAGCAGTACTTC. Protein product: CASSQDRGNEQYF.

This clone was detected once. The V and J genes are TRBV7-9 and TRBJ2-7; perhaps TRBD1 as D (8 bases). In germline, CDR1 is SEHNR, CDR2 FQNEAQ (reference sequence). CDR3 size: 15 residues. V dropped 4 bases and J dropped 0 bases, with 13 bases sitting between them. DNA for the CDR3: TGTGCCAGCAGCTGGGAGGGACAGGTCTCCTACGAGCAGTACTTC. Translated: CASSWEGQVSYEQYF.

The rearrangement uses TRBV7-2 and TRBJ2-3; 10 nucleotides match TRBD2. V dropped 1 base and J dropped 5; count of bases not matched to a gene: 3. The CDR3 totals 15 residues. The germline gives CDR1 SGHTA, CDR2 FQGNSA. The CDR3 here is CASSLVAGGGDTQYF. CDR3 nucleotides: TGTGCCAGCAGCTTAGTAGCGGGGGGTGGAGATACGCAGTATTTT.

The chain joins TRBV7-2 to TRBJ2-1, with 9 bases identical to TRBD2. Losses at the gene ends were 5 bases for V and 3 bases for J; bases not matched to a gene: 8. There are 16 residues in the CDR3. Germline V gene data show CDR1 as SGHTA and CDR2 as FQGNSA. Written as DNA, the CDR3 is TGTGCCAGCAGCCCCCCGGGACTAGCCAGCTACAATGAGCAGTTCTTC. As protein: CASSPPGLASYNEQFF. Full variable domain (missing parts from reference TRBV7-2 and TRBJ2-1): GAGVSQSPSNKVTEKGKDVELRCDPISGHTALYWYRQSLGQGLEFLIYFQGNSAPDKSGLPSDRFSAERTGGSVSTLTIQRTQQEDSAVYLCASSPPGLASYNEQFFGPGTRLTVL.

This chain uses TRBV14 with TRBJ1-2; a possible D gene is TRBD1 (6 bases). The length of the CDR3 is 13 residues. V lost 1 base to trimming and J lost 8 bases, with 11 bases between them. Germline V gene data show CDR1 as SGHDN and CDR2 as FVKESK. CDR3 region: CASSQAGAHGYTF. The CDR3 nucleotides read TGTGCCAGCAGCCAAGCAGGGGCCCACGGCTACACCTTC.

In this sample, this clone turned up once. The chain has TRBV30 and TRBJ2-7, with D tentatively TRBD2 (5 bases). This CDR3 contains 12 residues. V gave up 2 bases and J gave up 9 bases, with 14 bases separating them. Germline V gene sequence: CDR1 GTSNPN, CDR2 SVGIG (reference sequence). For the CDR3, the DNA is TGTGCCTGGAGTCTAGTAGGGAGTGGGCAGTACTTC. It encodes CAWSLVGSGQYF.

The chain uses TRBV30 and TRBJ2-3; 10 nucleotides agree with TRBD2. In germline, CDR1 is GTSNPN, CDR2 SVGIG (reference sequence). CDR3 size: 14 residues. J was trimmed by 4 bases and V by 2 bases; bases with no gene match: 3. CDR3 region: CAWSRTSGADTQYF. The DNA for the CDR3 is TGTGCCTGGAGTAGAACTAGCGGGGCAGATACGCAGTATTTT.

The V call is TRBV10-3, the J call TRBJ2-1, with D possibly matching TRBD2 (6 bases). This CDR3 is 14 amino acids long. CDR1 is ENHRY and CDR2 is SYGVKD in the germline V gene. Between the trimmed V and J ends, which lost 10 bases and 7 bases, there was a span of 20 bases. The CDR3 is CANSLSGVVNEQFF. Written as DNA, the CDR3 is TGTGCCAACAGCCTCTCGGGAGTAGTTAATGAGCAGTTCTTC.

The CDR3 coding sequence is TGTGCCAGCGAGGACAGTGCCTACGAGCAGTACTTC. This gives the protein CASEDSAYEQYF. The rearrangement joins TRBV19 to TRBJ2-7; maybe TRBD1 (6 bases). The ends were cut back, 9 bases at V and 2 bases at J, with 11 bases in the middle. Per the germline V gene, CDR1 is LNHDA and CDR2 is SQIVND (reference sequence). This CDR3 region has 12 residues. Looking up the rest from reference TRBV19 and TRBJ2-7 gives the full variable domain: DGGITQSPKYLFRKEGQNVTLSCEQNLNHDAMYWYRQDPGQGLRLIYYSQIVNDFQKGDIAEGYSVSREKKESFPLTVTSAQKNPTAFYLCASEDSAYEQYFGPGTRLTVT.

This chain connects TRBV4-1 to TRBJ2-7; 8 bases are a match to TRBD1. The V and J ends lost 4 bases and 3 bases, in that order; junction bases with no gene match: 5. The CDR3 covers 14 residues. The V gene's germline CDR1 is MGHRA and CDR2 YSYEKL. As DNA, the CDR3 is TGCGCCAGCAGCCCCGGACAGGGCGACTACGAGCAGTACTTC. Amino acids: CASSPGQGDYEQYF.

This chain links TRBV7-8 with TRBJ2-5, with D tentatively TRBD2 (6 bases). V shed 0 bases and J shed 1 base, with 9 bases lying between them. This CDR3 has 15 amino acids. Germline loops: CDR1 SGHVS, CDR2 FQNEAQ. The CDR3 bases are TGTGCCAGCAGCTTAGCTGCGGGAAGCCAAGAGACCCAGTACTTC. Encoded protein: CASSLAAGSQETQYF.

The rearrangement links TRBV4-1 to TRBJ2-3; TRBD1 might be the D (6 bases). Trimming removed 1 base at V and 0 bases at J, with 14 bases between. In germline, CDR1 is MGHRA, CDR2 YSYEKL. The CDR3 loop spans 17 amino acids. The CDR3 sequence: CASSQGRGGHSTDTQYF. The CDR3 region has the DNA TGCGCCAGCAGCCAAGGAAGAGGGGGACATAGCACAGATACGCAGTATTTT.

The genes are TRBV27 and TRBJ2-7; 9 bases agree with TRBD2. V dropped 6 bases and J dropped 1; count of bases not matched to a gene: 10. This CDR3 contains 16 residues. Germline-derived CDR1 and CDR2 are MNHEY and SMNVEV (reference sequence). The CDR3 DNA reads as TGTGCCAGCAGCCTTGGGATTGGACTAGCGTCCTACGAGCAGTACTTC. It translates to CASSLGIGLASYEQYF.

The genes are TRBV6-5 and TRBJ2-3; 7 bases agree with TRBD1. Germline loops: CDR1 MNHEY, CDR2 SVGAGI. This CDR3 comprises 13 residues. J lost 5 bases, V lost 3 bases, and 2 bases had no gene match. This CDR3 reads CASSYYRGDTQYF. The CDR3 nucleotides are TGTGCCAGCAGTTATTACAGGGGAGATACGCAGTATTTT.

This chain joins TRBV7-9 and TRBJ2-2, with 15 bases aligning to TRBD2. After removal of 3 bases from V and 5 bases from J, the junction contained 7 bases not matched to a gene. CDR3 size: 18 residues. Germline V gives CDR1 SEHNR, CDR2 FQNEAQ (reference sequence). CDR3 amino acids: CASSFGLAGGPGTGELFF. CDR3 DNA sequence: TGTGCCAGCAGCTTCGGACTAGCGGGAGGGCCAGGTACCGGGGAGCTGTTTTTT.

This clone was seen a handful of times. The rearrangement joins TRBV6-5 to TRBJ2-1; 10 bases map to TRBD2. Germline CDR1 is MNHEY and CDR2 is SVGAGI. The CDR3 has 14 amino acids. Trimming at V came to 4 bases and at J to 3 bases, leaving 0 bases not matched to a gene. The CDR3 region is CASSWTSGYNEQFF. CDR3 nucleotides: TGTGCCAGCAGTTGGACTAGCGGCTACAATGAGCAGTTCTTC.

This clone occurred a few times. The chain combines TRBV5-4 with TRBJ2-1; 8 nucleotides agree with TRBD2. The ends lost 3 bases at V and 7 bases at J; junction bases unmatched: 6. The CDR3 contains 14 residues. Germline V gene sequence: CDR1 SGHNT, CDR2 YYREEE (reference sequence). As DNA, the CDR3 is TGTGCCAGCAGCTGGGGCCGGGGGGGGAATGAGCAGTTCTTC. Its translation is CASSWGRGGNEQFF.

The CDR3 protein is CASSLVGVARIHTQYF. CDR3 coding DNA: TGCGCCAGCAGCTTGGTAGGGGTAGCTAGAATCCATACGCAGTATTTT. The V and J genes are TRBV5-1 and TRBJ2-3, with D perhaps TRBD1 (5 bases). Germline CDR1 SGHRS, CDR2 YFSETQ. Trimming removed 0 bases at V and 7 bases at J, with 18 bases between. There are 16 residues in the CDR3.

The rearrangement joins TRBV6-6 to TRBJ2-7; a possible D gene is TRBD1 (5 bases). Per germline, CDR1 MNHNY and CDR2 SVGAGI (reference sequence). There are 14 residues in the CDR3. V was cut by 0 bases and J by 0 bases, with 6 bases left in between. The CDR3 protein is CASSYSDISYEQYF. The CDR3 DNA sequence: TGTGCCAGCAGTTACTCGGACATCTCCTACGAGCAGTACTTC.

The CDR3 reads CASSQAPPPLDEQFF. CDR3 DNA sequence: TGTGCCAGCAGCCAAGCGCCTCCTCCTTTGGATGAGCAGTTCTTC. The chain recombines TRBV5-4 with TRBJ2-1; D gene uncertain. V was pared by 4 bases and J by 8 bases, with 19 bases between. The CDR3 sequence is 15 residues long. Germline-derived CDR1 and CDR2 are SGHNT and YYREEE (reference sequence).

The chain has TRBV7-9 and TRBJ2-3, with D perhaps matching TRBD2 (6 bases). This CDR3 has 18 residues. Germline V lookup: CDR1 SEHNR, CDR2 FQNEAQ (reference sequence). V shed 4 bases and J shed 2 bases, with 22 bases lying between them. This chain's CDR3 is CASSSPLWRADTTDTQYF. CDR3 coding DNA: TGTGCCAGCAGCTCCCCGTTGTGGAGGGCCGACACCACAGATACGCAGTATTTT.